This TCR beta chain was obtained from a study of T cells in Graves' hyperthyroidism and ophthalmopathy. Study-wide context: Peripheral blood was acquired at first diagnosis, ahead of any therapy whatsoever. Study-level points and caveats: The model's output predicted ophthalmopathy at a median of roughly 6.9 months prior to onset. Blood also held most thyroid clonotypes expanded beyond 0.001.

What was amplified from RNA transcripts were TCR beta CDR3 regions. The HTBI primer set drove a first-round RT-PCR of the TCR CDR3. TCRdb ran MiXCR on the multiplex PCR reads and lists one entry per CDR3 protein. The sample has approximately 330,000 distinct CDR3 sequences, around 20% seen once. CDR3 size: 13 residues. Trimming removed 7 bases at V and 3 bases at J, with 10 bases between. From germline, CDR1 is MDHEN and CDR2 SYDVKM. This clonotype was found many times. Its antigen is not identified. Researchers barred patients who had uncontrolled infection, other autoimmune disease, pregnancy or lactation.

The specimen sequenced was blood. The chain couples TRBV28 to TRBJ2-1; D remains unclear. The source of this sequence is a woman between 45 and 60 years old with Graves' hyperthyroidism. DNA for the CDR3: TGTGCCAGCAACGCCGGGTTCTACAATGAGCAGTTCTTC. Residues: CASNAGFYNEQFF.